These 18 T cell receptor beta chains came from one sample sequenced in a study of blood T cells in healthy people across ages. The use of a sample-barcoded 5' primer and a J-beta primer mix characterized a second PCR of roughly 7 to 11 cycles. TCRdb redid the calling of the 5' RACE reads with MiXCR, one entry per CDR3 protein. The sample lists 1,500,000 or so distinct CDR3 sequences, almost 60% occurring once. The material sequenced was blood. These TCRs come from a man in his late teens or twenties in good health.

This rearrangement joins TRBV2 to TRBJ1-5; 9 nucleotides align to TRBD1. This CDR3 comprises 15 residues. Germline V CDR1 and CDR2: SNHLY, FYNNEI. V shed 7 bases and J 3 bases; nucleotides not matched to a gene: 7. CDR3 loop: CASNKDRGVNQPQHF. CDR3 nucleotides: TGTGCCAGCAACAAAGACAGGGGGGTCAATCAGCCCCAGCATTTT.

The chain carries TRBV25-1 and TRBJ2-7; the D is unclear. CDR3 length equals 12 residues. V lost 6 bases, J lost 6 bases, and 12 bases lay in between. CDR1 MGHDK and CDR2 SYGVNS come from the germline V gene. The CDR3 DNA sequence: TGTGCCAGCAGATGGGCTTTCGGCGAGCAGTACTTC. Its protein product is CASRWAFGEQYF.

This chain uses TRBV7-9 with TRBJ2-7, with D unresolved. V lost 0 bases and J 6 bases, leaving 9 bases between the germline ends. The CDR3 totals 13 residues. Germline assignment: CDR1 SEHNR and CDR2 FQNEAQ (reference sequence). The CDR3 DNA reads TGTGCCAGCAGCTTAGCGCGAGGTTGCGAGCAGTACTTC. This encodes CASSLARGCEQYF. Using reference TRBV7-9 and TRBJ2-7 for the parts outside the CDR3, the full variable domain is DTGVSQNPRHKITKRGQNVTFRCDPISEHNRLYWYRQTLGQGPEFLTYFQNEAQLEKSRLLSDRFSAERPKGSFSTLEIQRTEQGDSAMYLCASSLARGCEQYFGPGTRLTVT.

In this sample, this clonotype turned up many times. This may arise from a read error, as a much more abundant clone is one base away. The chain is built from TRBV29-1 and TRBJ2-1; 10 bases map to TRBD1. TRBJ2-7 explains the end of the DNA better; the J call may be wrong. The germline CDR1 and CDR2 sequences are SQVTM and ANQGSEA. CDR3 length equals 14 residues. As DNA, the CDR3 is TGCAGCGTGGCACCGGGACAGGGGAGAAATGAGCAGTACTTC. This encodes CSVAPGQGRNEQYF.

As concerns this clonotype: One base away lies a much larger clone, so this may be a sequencing read error. The chain combines TRBV6-4 with TRBJ2-3; TRBD2 aligns across 12 bases. V lost 2 bases, J lost 4 bases, and 1 base stayed unmatched. Looked up from germline, CDR1 is MRHNA and CDR2 is SNTAGT. There are 15 residues in the CDR3. Here the CDR3 reads CASSDASGRADTQYF. CDR3 coding DNA: TGTGCCAGCAGTGACGCTAGCGGGAGGGCAGATACGCAGTATTTT.

This clonotype occurred a few times. The V gene is TRBV4-3, the J gene TRBJ2-3; weak D call: TRBD2 (7 bases). V gave up 1 base and J gave up 1 base, with 9 bases separating them. Germline V gene lookup returns CDR1 LGHNA and CDR2 YSLEER. CDR3 size: 15 residues. This CDR3 reads CASSQAGGRTDTQYF. DNA for the CDR3: TGCGCCAGCAGCCAAGCGGGGGGCCGCACAGATACGCAGTATTTT.

The chain has TRBV7-2 and TRBJ1-1, with unresolved D. The V gene's germline CDR1 is SGHTA and CDR2 FQGNSA. The length of the CDR3 is 16 residues. V was cut by 4 bases and J by 9 bases, with 24 bases left in between. CDR3 protein: CASSSHHSAPHIQAFF. CDR3 nucleotide sequence: TGTGCCAGCAGCTCCCACCACAGTGCCCCTCACATACAAGCTTTCTTT.

With regard to this clonotype: A junction boundary mismatches the germline segment, possibly from a read error. The rearrangement uses TRBV6-6 and TRBJ2-5; perhaps TRBD2 as D (5 bases). The CDR3 length is 13 residues. Germline CDR1 is MNHNY and CDR2 is SVGAGI (reference sequence). The CDR3 protein is CASSDSEVETQYF. The CDR3, as DNA: TGTGCCAGCAGTGACTCGGAGGTTGAGACCCAGTACTTC.

J is TRBJ2-7 and V is TRBV6-5, with D unresolved. Looked up from germline, CDR1 is MNHEY and CDR2 is SVGAGI. Between the trimmed V and J ends, which lost 4 bases and 5 bases, there was a span of 12 bases. The CDR3 loop spans 13 amino acids. CDR3 sequence (DNA): TGTGCCAGCAGTTCCGGGCAGCCAGACGAGCAGTACTTC. Protein sequence: CASSSGQPDEQYF.

The rearrangement links TRBV7-2 to TRBJ2-3; TRBD2 aligns across 7 bases. This CDR3 spans 15 amino acids. The V segment lost 7 bases and the J segment 6 bases; nucleotides outside the gene matches: 13. Germline values: CDR1 SGHTA, CDR2 FQGNSA. CDR3 protein: CASIPPGGGGDTQYF. CDR3 coding DNA: TGTGCCAGCATCCCCCCTGGCGGGGGTGGGGATACGCAGTATTTT.

This chain joins TRBV29-1 and TRBJ2-3; D unclear. V lost 2 bases and J 4 bases, leaving 10 bases between the germline ends. This CDR3 comprises 13 residues. Germline V gene data show CDR1 as SQVTM and CDR2 as ANQGSEA. The CDR3 region has the DNA TGCAGCGTTGAAACTGGCAGATCAGATACGCAGTATTTT. As protein: CSVETGRSDTQYF.

This clonotype was counted a single time. The J gene is TRBJ2-7, the V gene TRBV20-1; D tentatively fits TRBD1 or TRBD2 (5 bases each). This CDR3 spans 13 amino acids. Germline V CDR1 and CDR2: DFQATT, SNEGSKA (reference sequence). Trimming cost V 3 bases and J 0 bases, with 9 bases left between them. The CDR3, as DNA: TGCAGTGCTAGCTGGGACGTCTCCTACGAGCAGTACTTC. This encodes CSASWDVSYEQYF.

The CDR3 loop reads CATSRGLGELDGYTF. Written as DNA, the CDR3 is TGTGCCACCAGCAGAGGTCTTGGGGAGCTCGATGGCTACACCTTC. V gene TRBV15 combines with J gene TRBJ1-2; unclear D gene. Trimming cost V 1 base and J 6 bases, with 15 bases left between them. Germline CDR1 is LNHNV and CDR2 is YYDKDF (reference sequence). The CDR3 loop spans 15 amino acids.

This clonotype showed up just a few times. The J gene is TRBJ1-2, the V gene TRBV27; a possible D gene is TRBD1 (6 bases). CDR1 and CDR2 (germline): MNHEY, SMNVEV (reference sequence). The CDR3 totals 13 residues. Trimming stripped 4 bases from V and 7 bases from J, with 13 bases between. CDR3 in amino acids: CASSSLGGGGYTF. CDR3 nucleotide sequence: TGTGCCAGCAGTTCCCTAGGGGGGGGTGGCTACACCTTC.

The CDR3 sequence: CASSATGVNYGYTF. CDR3 nucleotide sequence: TGTGCCAGCAGCGCGACAGGGGTAAACTATGGCTACACCTTC. The V gene is TRBV11-1, the J gene TRBJ1-2; 8 bases are shared with TRBD1. The CDR3 sequence is 14 residues long. Germline assignment: CDR1 SGHAT and CDR2 FQDESV (reference sequence). J lost 2 bases, V lost 5 bases, and 4 bases had no gene match.

The chain has TRBV6-1 and TRBJ1-5; unclear D gene. Germline-derived CDR1 and CDR2 are MNHNS and SASEGT. The ends were cut back, 4 bases at V and 0 bases at J, with 10 bases in the middle. The CDR3 has 15 residues. The CDR3 loop is CASSAFGDSNQPQHF. Written as DNA, the CDR3 is TGTGCCAGCAGTGCTTTTGGAGATAGCAATCAGCCCCAGCATTTT.

Turning to this clonotype: An end of the junction does not agree with germline; a read error may underlie this. The rearrangement links TRBV20-1 to TRBJ1-2, with 9 positions matching TRBD1. CDR1 is DFQATT and CDR2 is SNEGSKA in the germline V gene (reference sequence). CDR3 size: 17 residues. The CDR3 bases are TGCAGTGCGAGAGGGCGACGGGAGCCGACAGGGGGAATTGGCTACACCTTC. It is translated as CSARGRREPTGGIGYTF.

In its sample, this clonotype was seen once. This chain links TRBV2 with TRBJ2-7; D tentatively reads TRBD1 or TRBD2 (6 bases each). Trimming took off 4 bases at V and 6 bases at J, with 13 bases between the two ends. The germline V gene encodes CDR1 SNHLY and CDR2 FYNNEI. CDR3 length: 13 amino acids. DNA for the CDR3: TGTGCCAGCAGTGCAAGGGGGGCTGGCGAGCAGTACTTC. Translated: CASSARGAGEQYF.